The 21 T cell receptor beta chains below come from one sample, sequenced in a study of T cells in Graves' hyperthyroidism and ophthalmopathy. There were TCR beta CDR3 regions amplified from RNA transcripts. With the HTBI primer set, the TCR CDR3 went through a first round of RT-PCR. One entry per CDR3 protein, called by TCRdb with MiXCR from the multiplex PCR reads. The sample includes some 350,000 distinct CDR3 sequences, approximately 16% of them seen just once. The sequenced material came from blood. The receptors stem from an older woman with Graves' ophthalmopathy.

In regard to this clonotype: Compared with germline, one end of the junction differs, possibly owing to a read error. The V call is TRBV12-3 or TRBV12-4, the J call TRBJ2-7; D uncertain. The CDR3 runs 11 residues. In DNA form, the CDR3 reads TGTGCCAGCAGCCTCTCCTACGAGCCGTACTTC. Translating gives CASSLSYEPYF.

This clonotype was detected ten times or more. The chain links TRBV18 to TRBJ1-5; D remains ambiguous. This CDR3 spans 13 amino acids. Between the trimmed V and J ends, which lost 3 bases and 4 bases, there was a span of 7 bases. Germline values: CDR1 KGHSH, CDR2 LQKENI. Here the CDR3 reads CASSPGRNQPQHF. The CDR3 coding sequence is TGTGCCAGCTCACCTGGGAGAAATCAGCCCCAGCATTTT.

The V gene is TRBV20-1, the J gene TRBJ2-7; 12 bases are shared with TRBD2. CDR3 length: 13 amino acids. J was trimmed by 7 bases and V by 6 bases; bases with no gene match: 7. In germline, CDR1 is DFQATT, CDR2 SNEGSKA (reference sequence). The DNA of the CDR3 is TGCAGTGCGACTAGCGGGAGTTTCGGGGAGCAGTACTTC. Its translation is CSATSGSFGEQYF.

The chain links TRBV19 to TRBJ2-4; the match to TRBD1 covers 7 bases. CDR3 length: 15 amino acids. J gave up 5 bases and V 3 bases, and 7 bases lay outside the gene matches. Germline loops: CDR1 LNHDA, CDR2 SQIVND (reference sequence). The CDR3 coding sequence is TGTGCCAGTAGTATCTCTGACAGGGCCCAAAACATTCAGTACTTC. It encodes CASSISDRAQNIQYF.

This clonotype was counted between two and nine times. This chain connects TRBV19 to TRBJ2-1, with 13 bases identical to TRBD2. The CDR3 sequence is 19 residues long. The V segment lost 5 bases and the J segment 1 base; nucleotides outside the gene matches: 11. CDR1 and CDR2 (germline): LNHDA, SQIVND (reference sequence). The CDR3 DNA is TGTGCCAGTAGTTCCCGGACTAGCGGGAGAGTAGGGTCCTACAATGAGCAGTTCTTC. Encoded protein: CASSSRTSGRVGSYNEQFF. The full variable domain, completed using reference TRBV19 and TRBJ2-1, is DGGITQSPKYLFRKEGQNVTLSCEQNLNHDAMYWYRQDPGQGLRLIYYSQIVNDFQKGDIAEGYSVSREKKESFPLTVTSAQKNPTAFYLCASSSRTSGRVGSYNEQFFGPGTRLTVL.

This clonotype appeared many times. The rearrangement links TRBV20-1 to TRBJ2-1; 9 nucleotides match TRBD2. The CDR3 spans 15 residues. V gave up 1 base and J gave up 2 bases; unmatched junction bases: 3. CDR1 is DFQATT and CDR2 is SNEGSKA in the germline V gene (reference sequence). The CDR3 coding sequence is TGCAGTGCTAGAGGCTGGACTAGCGCCTACAATGAGCAGTTCTTC. It codes for CSARGWTSAYNEQFF.

The table lists this clonotype with many counts. The genes are TRBV6-1 and TRBJ2-3, with 13 bases lining up with TRBD2. This CDR3 spans 17 amino acids. V gave up 6 bases and J gave up 8 bases; unmatched junction bases: 14. Germline lookup yields CDR1 MNHNS and CDR2 SASEGT. The CDR3 region has the DNA TGTGCCAGCAGAAGGACTAGCGGGAGTCGCTGGGCGGGTACGCAGTATTTT. Translated: CASRRTSGSRWAGTQYF.

This clonotype was seen repeatedly, ten times or more. V is TRBV5-1 and J is TRBJ1-2; possible D gene TRBD1, 5 bases. The germline V gene encodes CDR1 SGHRS and CDR2 YFSETQ. V lost 0 bases and J lost 7, with 10 bases in between. The CDR3 loop spans 13 amino acids. CDR3 residues: CASSLESGSGYTF. Written as DNA, the CDR3 is TGCGCCAGCAGCTTGGAATCAGGGAGTGGCTACACCTTC.

In this sample, this clonotype turned up many times. CDR3 residues: CASSRDREQPQHF. Here the CDR3 DNA reads TGTGCCAGCAGCCGGGACAGGGAACAGCCCCAGCATTTT. The chain couples TRBV3-1 to TRBJ1-5, with 9 bases identical to TRBD1. CDR3 length equals 13 residues. Trimming took 4 bases from V and 7 from J; bases not matched to a gene: 2. Germline CDR1 reads LGHDT; CDR2 reads YNNKEL (reference sequence).

This clonotype was seen many times. The chain has TRBV10-3 and TRBJ2-5, with no clear D. V gave up 8 bases and J gave up 3 bases, with 4 bases separating them. The CDR3 consists of 10 residues. Germline V CDR1 and CDR2: ENHRY, SYGVKD. CDR3 in DNA: TGTGCCATCGGGGAAGAGACCCAGTACTTC. Translating gives CAIGEETQYF.

This clonotype turned up a few times. The chain uses TRBV24-1 and TRBJ2-2; TRBD2 aligns across 9 bases. Germline loops: CDR1 KGHDR, CDR2 SFDVKD. This CDR3 is 14 amino acids long. V lost 9 bases, J lost 4 bases, and 5 bases stayed unmatched. CDR3 amino acids: CATSREGATGELFF. The CDR3 DNA is TGTGCCACCTCGCGGGAGGGGGCCACCGGGGAGCTGTTTTTT.

This clonotype has a count of ten or more. V gene TRBV30 combines with J gene TRBJ2-2; D might be TRBD1 or TRBD2, each matching 5 bases. This CDR3 has 16 residues. Germline V CDR1 and CDR2: GTSNPN, SVGIG (reference sequence). V lost 8 bases and J 0 bases, leaving 19 bases between the germline ends. CDR3 bases: TGTGCCGGGACCAGTGGAGGATTCGCGAACACCGGGGAGCTGTTTTTT. It specifies CAGTSGGFANTGELFF.

CDR3 sequence: CASSSLTGTANIQYF. CDR3 coding DNA: TGTGCCAGCAGTTCCTTGACCGGGACGGCAAACATTCAGTACTTC. The J gene is TRBJ2-4, the V gene TRBV6-2 or TRBV6-3; D may match TRBD1 or TRBD2 (5 bases each). V gave up 4 bases and J gave up 6 bases, with 16 bases separating them. The germline V gene has CDR1 MNHEY and CDR2 SVGEGT. The CDR3 runs 15 residues.

This clonotype was found many times. The chain links TRBV27 to TRBJ2-7, with TRBD1 matching 11 bases. The CDR3 extends over 15 amino acids. CDR1 MNHEY and CDR2 SMNVEV come from the germline V gene (reference sequence). Trimming at V came to 5 bases and at J to 0 bases, leaving 3 bases not matched to a gene. CDR3 sequence (DNA): TGTGCCAGCAGTATAGGGACAGGGGGCTCCTACGAGCAGTACTTC. It encodes CASSIGTGGSYEQYF.

There are a few counts of this clonotype. This may be a read error, as it is one base from a much larger clone. The J gene is TRBJ2-7, the V gene TRBV2, with 7 nucleotides matching TRBD2. Germline trimming cut 7 bases from V and 5 bases from J; bases unmatched to any gene: 8. Germline V gene data show CDR1 as SNHLY and CDR2 as FYNNEI. This CDR3 is 13 amino acids long. The CDR3 region has the DNA TGTGCCAGCACGGCGGGGGACCTCCACGAGCAGTACTTC. Protein product: CASTAGDLHEQYF.

This clonotype has just a few counts. The chain combines TRBV19 with TRBJ2-7; TRBD1 might be the D (6 bases). Trimming took off 10 bases at V and 6 bases at J, with 13 bases between the two ends. CDR1 is LNHDA and CDR2 is SQIVND in the germline V gene (reference sequence). The CDR3 contains 11 residues. The CDR3 nucleotides read TGTGCCACGGGACAAAGATTCGAGCAGTACTTC. It encodes CATGQRFEQYF.

This clonotype was seen ten or more times. The J gene is TRBJ1-4, the V gene TRBV18; no clear D. Per germline, CDR1 KGHSH and CDR2 LQKENI. Trimming took 6 bases from V and 1 from J, leaving 9 bases between them. This CDR3 is built from 14 residues. The CDR3 DNA reads TGTGCCAGCTCCCCGCGGCGAACTAATGAAAAACTGTTTTTT. Translating gives CASSPRRTNEKLFF.

This clonotype was seen more than once but under ten times. J is TRBJ1-5 and V is TRBV20-1; TRBD1 matches 9 bases. Germline values: CDR1 DFQATT, CDR2 SNEGSKA (reference sequence). V lost 7 bases to trimming and J lost 0 bases; unmatched junction nucleotides: 7. This CDR3 contains 15 residues. Written as DNA, the CDR3 is TGCAGTGTTACCGGGACAGGGATTAGCAATCAGCCCCAGCATTTT. Translation: CSVTGTGISNQPQHF.

The rearrangement links TRBV6-1 to TRBJ2-1; 7 positions match TRBD2. Germline V gene lookup returns CDR1 MNHNS and CDR2 SASEGT. Trimming removed 8 bases from V and 14 bases from J; junction bases left unmatched: 18. This CDR3 comprises 14 residues. The CDR3 sequence: CASLPGLQQKREFF. As DNA, the CDR3 is TGTGCCAGCCTGCCGGGACTACAACAAAAACGGGAGTTCTTC.

This sequence joins TRBV19 and TRBJ1-2; D unresolved. This CDR3 has 12 residues. With 7 bases removed from V and 6 bases from J, the gap between germline ends came to 12 bases. The germline CDR1 and CDR2 sequences are LNHDA and SQIVND (reference sequence). CDR3 sequence reads: CASKGPQHGYTF. The CDR3 nucleotides read TGTGCCAGTAAAGGCCCCCAACATGGCTACACCTTC.

At least ten counts were recorded for this clonotype. This chain uses TRBV29-1 with TRBJ2-3; TRBD2 aligns across 9 bases. This CDR3 comprises 13 residues. Per the germline V gene, CDR1 is SQVTM and CDR2 is ANQGSEA. V lost 4 bases and J lost 2; bases outside the gene matches: 1. CDR3 sequence: CSVASGATDTQYF. For the CDR3, the DNA is TGCAGCGTTGCTAGCGGGGCCACAGATACGCAGTATTTT.